Below are 21 T cell receptor beta chains sequenced from a single sample in a study of blood T cell repertoires in COVID-19. TCRdb's table, derived via immunoSEQ multiplex PCR, lists solely in-frame clones and lacks some. In the table there are about 97,000 clones, roughly 88% of which are singletons. Sequenced sample: peripheral blood. The receptors were gathered from a man in his fifties with COVID-19, enrolled during active disease.

This clone was recorded only once. This sequence joins TRBV7-3 and TRBJ1-2; 8 positions agree with TRBD1. The CDR3 length is 16 residues. CDR1 is SGHTA and CDR2 is FQGTGA in the germline V gene. V shed 4 bases, J shed 7 bases, and the junction held 14 bases outside the gene matches. DNA for the CDR3: TGTGCCAGCAGCTACCTACCGGACAGGGCGGCCGCTGGCTACACCTTC. Amino acids: CASSYLPDRAAAGYTF.

Only a few counts were recorded for this clone. The chain employs TRBV29-1 and TRBJ1-1, with D possibly TRBD1 on 5 matching bases. The CDR3 is 11 amino acids. In germline, CDR1 is SQVTM, CDR2 ANQGSEA. V lost 6 bases to trimming and J lost 4 bases, with 9 bases between them. In nucleotides, the CDR3 is TGCAGCGTGTTAGACAGCACTGAAGCTTTCTTT. This gives the protein CSVLDSTEAFF.

V gene TRBV6-5 combines with J gene TRBJ1-1; the match to TRBD1 covers 10 bases. The V gene end was trimmed by 7 bases and the J gene end by 12 bases; junction bases not matched to a gene: 8. CDR1 and CDR2 (germline): MNHEY, SVGAGI. The CDR3 spans 12 residues. CDR3 loop: CASTPDRGLTFF. The CDR3 DNA reads as TGTGCCAGCACCCCGGACAGGGGGTTGACTTTCTTT.

The rearrangement joins TRBV6-2 or TRBV6-3 to TRBJ1-2; tentatively, D is TRBD1 (5 bases). V gave up 6 bases and J gave up 4 bases, with 18 bases separating them. Germline V gene sequence: CDR1 MNHEY, CDR2 SVGEGT. This CDR3 spans 15 amino acids. The CDR3 sequence: CASSRTQGPLYGYTF. DNA for the CDR3: TGTGCCAGCAGCCGAACCCAGGGTCCTCTCTATGGCTACACCTTC.

This chain uses TRBV3-1 (or the pseudogene TRBV3-2) with TRBJ1-2, with unresolved D. The ends were cut back, 0 bases at V and 4 bases at J, with 12 bases in the middle. Germline assignment: CDR1 LGHDT and CDR2 YNNKEL (reference sequence). The CDR3 length is 15 residues. The CDR3 region is CASSQDFGGFYGYTF. In DNA form, the CDR3 reads TGTGCCAGCAGCCAAGATTTCGGAGGTTTCTATGGCTACACCTTC.

The chain recombines TRBV5-1 with TRBJ2-3; D is possibly TRBD1 (5 bases). CDR3 size: 15 residues. The V and J ends lost 2 bases and 2 bases respectively, with 12 bases between them. The germline CDR1 and CDR2 sequences are SGHRS and YFSETQ. CDR3 bases: TGCGCCAGCAGCTTCTCGGACACTTCCACAGATACGCAGTATTTT. Translating it yields CASSFSDTSTDTQYF.

The CDR3 DNA reads TGTGCCATCAGATATAGCGGGGGGGTAACAGATACGCAGTATTTT. Protein product: CAIRYSGGVTDTQYF. The chain joins TRBV10-3 to TRBJ2-3, with TRBD2 matching 11 bases. There are 15 residues in the CDR3. Germline CDR1 is ENHRY and CDR2 is SYGVKD. The V and J ends lost 6 bases and 3 bases, in that order; junction bases with no gene match: 5.

This clone turned up a few times. V usage is TRBV24-1 and J usage is TRBJ2-1; 8 nucleotides line up with TRBD1. V shed 5 bases, J shed 8 bases, and the junction held 10 bases outside the gene matches. The CDR3 is 15 amino acids. The germline CDR1 and CDR2 sequences are KGHDR and SFDVKD. The CDR3: CATSAVTGGKDEQFF. DNA for the CDR3: TGTGCCACCAGTGCCGTCACAGGGGGGAAGGATGAGCAGTTCTTC.

The chain joins TRBV5-1 to TRBJ1-1, with no clear D. The CDR3 runs 14 residues. The germline V and J ends were trimmed by 4 bases and 1 base, with 11 bases remaining between them. Germline CDR1 SGHRS, CDR2 YFSETQ. CDR3 in amino acids: CASSKVRGNTEAFF. As DNA, the CDR3 is TGCGCCAGCAGCAAAGTACGGGGGAACACTGAAGCTTTCTTT.

J is TRBJ2-1 and V is TRBV3-1 (or the pseudogene TRBV3-2); D remains ambiguous. Germline assignment: CDR1 LGHDT and CDR2 YNNKEL (reference sequence). This CDR3 has 15 residues. Trimming stripped 1 base from V and 0 bases from J, with 7 bases between. The CDR3 spells CASSQGDFSYNEQFF. CDR3 bases: TGTGCCAGCAGCCAAGGAGACTTCTCCTACAATGAGCAGTTCTTC.

The rearrangement joins TRBV30 to TRBJ2-1, with D maybe TRBD2 (6 bases). This CDR3 spans 14 amino acids. CDR1 is GTSNPN, CDR2 SVGIG, per germline (reference sequence). V was trimmed by 5 bases and J by 0 bases, leaving 11 bases between them. In nucleotides, the CDR3 is TGTGCCTGGGGACTACTTAGCTCCTACAATGAGCAGTTCTTC. This codes for CAWGLLSSYNEQFF. Looking up the rest from reference TRBV30 and TRBJ2-1 gives the full variable domain: SQTIHQWPATLVQPVGSPLSLECTVEGTSNPNLYWYRQAAGRGLQLLFYSVGIGQISSEVPQNLSASRPQDRQFILSSKKLLLSDSGFYLCAWGLLSSYNEQFFGPGTRLTVL.

The sample holds one count of this clone. V gene TRBV19 combines with J gene TRBJ1-1; D gene unclear. The CDR3 contains 12 residues. The germline V gene encodes CDR1 LNHDA and CDR2 SQIVND (reference sequence). V was shortened by 9 bases and J by 1 base, with 9 bases between the two germline ends. The CDR3 DNA is TGTGCCAGCAGACCAGGGAACACTGAAGCTTTCTTT. Its protein is CASRPGNTEAFF. Drawing the rest from reference TRBV19 and TRBJ1-1, the complete variable domain is DGGITQSPKYLFRKEGQNVTLSCEQNLNHDAMYWYRQDPGQGLRLIYYSQIVNDFQKGDIAEGYSVSREKKESFPLTVTSAQKNPTAFYLCASRPGNTEAFFGQGTRLTVV.

This chain links TRBV11-2 with TRBJ2-1; D remains unclear. The CDR3 is 15 amino acids. Germline lookup yields CDR1 SGHAT and CDR2 FQNNGV. The ends were cut back, 2 bases at V and 8 bases at J, with 16 bases in the middle. The CDR3, as DNA: TGTGCCAGCAGCTTATTCTCTTCCACGGTCGATGAGCAGTTCTTC. Its translation is CASSLFSSTVDEQFF.

This clone has only one observation. The J gene is TRBJ2-5, the V gene TRBV21-1; TRBD2 is the table's D call, not checked against the DNA. TRBV21-1 is a documented pseudogene. The CDR3 runs 14 residues. The CDR3 reads CASSTSGIKETQYF. The CDR3 bases are TGTGCCAGCAGCACTTCCGGGATAAAAGAGACCCAGTACTTC.

This sequence joins TRBV18 and TRBJ2-7; the match to TRBD1 covers 10 bases. CDR3 length equals 14 residues. V gave up 2 bases and J gave up 5 bases; unmatched junction bases: 3. CDR1 and CDR2 (germline): KGHSH, LQKENI. CDR3 sequence: CASSPRQGAHEQYF. The CDR3 DNA sequence: TGTGCCAGCTCACCAAGACAGGGGGCCCACGAGCAGTACTTC.

This clone was observed once. The chain joins TRBV29-1 to TRBJ1-2, with 7 bases matching TRBD1. V lost 3 bases, J lost 4 bases, and 8 bases stayed unmatched. The germline V gene has CDR1 SQVTM and CDR2 ANQGSEA. There are 14 residues in the CDR3. The CDR3 loop is CSVDPGTELYGYTF. For the CDR3, the DNA is TGCAGCGTTGATCCCGGGACAGAGCTCTATGGCTACACCTTC.

This chain joins TRBV3-1 (or the pseudogene TRBV3-2) and TRBJ2-1; TRBD2 matches 12 bases. Germline V gene lookup returns CDR1 LGHDT and CDR2 YNNKEL (reference sequence). This CDR3 has 18 residues. V lost 2 bases, J lost 0 bases, and 5 bases stayed unmatched. CDR3 DNA sequence: TGTGCCAGCAGCCAACGACGGACTAGCGGGGACTCCTACAATGAGCAGTTCTTC. As protein: CASSQRRTSGDSYNEQFF.

The chain recombines TRBV10-3 with TRBJ1-3; D unclear. The CDR3 covers 14 residues. Trimming took 0 bases from V and 1 from J, leaving 4 bases between them. Germline V gene data show CDR1 as ENHRY and CDR2 as SYGVKD. CDR3 nucleotide sequence: TGTGCCATCAGTGAGTCGCTATCTGGAAACACCATATATTTT. Residues: CAISESLSGNTIYF.

The rearrangement uses TRBV5-8 and TRBJ1-4, with TRBD1 matching over 12 bases. The J segment lost 7 bases and the V segment lost 4 bases, leaving 2 bases of the junction unmatched. The CDR3 has 14 amino acids. CDR1 and CDR2 from the germline V gene are SGHTS and YDEGEE. CDR3 in DNA: TGTGCCAGCAGCCGGGGACAGGGGGCTGAAAAACTGTTTTTT. It yields the protein CASSRGQGAEKLFF.

The sample holds a few counts of this clone. The chain has TRBV5-1 and TRBJ1-4; 7 bases map to TRBD1. Looked up from germline, CDR1 is SGHRS and CDR2 is YFSETQ. This CDR3 has 15 amino acids. Trimming took 2 bases from V and 0 from J; bases not matched to a gene: 1. CDR3 nucleotides: TGCGCCAGCAGCTTTACAGGGGCAACTAATGAAAAACTGTTTTTT. Translating gives CASSFTGATNEKLFF.

V and J are TRBV5-1 and TRBJ1-1; 10 bases are a match to TRBD1. Germline V gene lookup returns CDR1 SGHRS and CDR2 YFSETQ. The V segment lost 4 bases and the J segment 4 bases; nucleotides outside the gene matches: 7. The CDR3 is made up of 15 amino acids. CDR3 DNA sequence: TGCGCCAGCAGCCCGGCGGGACAGGGGAGCACTGAAGCTTTCTTT. Amino acid sequence: CASSPAGQGSTEAFF.